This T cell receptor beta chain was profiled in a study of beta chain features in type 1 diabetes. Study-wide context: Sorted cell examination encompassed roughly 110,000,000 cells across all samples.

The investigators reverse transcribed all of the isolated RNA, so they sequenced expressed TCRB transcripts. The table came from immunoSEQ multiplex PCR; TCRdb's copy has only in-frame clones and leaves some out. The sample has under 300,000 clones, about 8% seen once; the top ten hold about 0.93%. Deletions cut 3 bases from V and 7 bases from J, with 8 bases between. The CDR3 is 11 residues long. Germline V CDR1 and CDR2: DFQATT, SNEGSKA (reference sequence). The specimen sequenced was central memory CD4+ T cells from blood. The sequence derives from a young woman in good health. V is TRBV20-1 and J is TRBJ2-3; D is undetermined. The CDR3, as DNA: TGCAGTGCTAGTACCTGGAATACGCAGTATTTT. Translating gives CSASTWNTQYF.